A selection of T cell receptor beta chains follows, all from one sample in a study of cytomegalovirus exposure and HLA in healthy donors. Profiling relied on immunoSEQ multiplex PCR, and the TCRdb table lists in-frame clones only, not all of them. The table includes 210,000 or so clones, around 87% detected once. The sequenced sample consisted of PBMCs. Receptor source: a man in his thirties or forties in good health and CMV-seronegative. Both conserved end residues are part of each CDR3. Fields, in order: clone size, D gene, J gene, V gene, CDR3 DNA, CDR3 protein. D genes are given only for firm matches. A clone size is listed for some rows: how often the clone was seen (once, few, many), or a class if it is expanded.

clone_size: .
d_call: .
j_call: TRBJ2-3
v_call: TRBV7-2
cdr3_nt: TGTGCCAGCAGCCCAGATGCCATTCCCACAGATACGCAGTATTTT
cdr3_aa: CASSPDAIPTDTQYF

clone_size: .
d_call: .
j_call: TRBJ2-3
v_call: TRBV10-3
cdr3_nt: TGTGCCATCAGTTCGGGACTTAGCACAGATACGCAGTATTTT
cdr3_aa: CAISSGLSTDTQYF

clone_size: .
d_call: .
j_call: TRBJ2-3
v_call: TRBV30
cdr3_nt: TGTGCCTGGAGTGTTGGCGGGCGGGCGCAGTATTTT
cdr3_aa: CAWSVGGRAQYF

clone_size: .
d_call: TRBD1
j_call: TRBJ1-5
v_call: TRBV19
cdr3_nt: TGTGCCAGGAAACAGGGGTTGTACAATCAGCCCCAGCATTTT
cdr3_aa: CARKQGLYNQPQHF

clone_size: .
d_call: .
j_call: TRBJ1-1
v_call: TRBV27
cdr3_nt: TGTGCCAGCAGTTTATGGACCGGAGGGAACACTGAAGCTTTCTTT
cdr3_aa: CASSLWTGGNTEAFF

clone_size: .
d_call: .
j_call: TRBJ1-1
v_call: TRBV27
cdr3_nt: TGTGCCAGCAGTTCACCCGGGACTTCGGCGGAAGCTTTCTTT
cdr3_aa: CASSSPGTSAEAFF

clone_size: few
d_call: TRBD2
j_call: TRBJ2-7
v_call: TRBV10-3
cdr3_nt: TGTGCCATTTCCTCTGGACTAGCGGGGGGGGCCGACTCCTACGAGCAGTACTTC
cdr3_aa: CAISSGLAGGADSYEQYF

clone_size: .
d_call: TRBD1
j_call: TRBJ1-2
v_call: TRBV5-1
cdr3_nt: TGCGCCAGCAGCTTGGCCGGGACAGAATATGGCTACACCTTC
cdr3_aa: CASSLAGTEYGYTF

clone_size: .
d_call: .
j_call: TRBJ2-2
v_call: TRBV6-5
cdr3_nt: TGTGCCAGCAGCCCGTTTGGGGAGCTGTTTTTT
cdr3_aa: CASSPFGELFF

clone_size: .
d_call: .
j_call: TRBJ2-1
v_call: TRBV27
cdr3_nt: TGTGCCAGCAGCATACAGGGTTCCTACAATGAGCAGTTCTTC
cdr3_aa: CASSIQGSYNEQFF

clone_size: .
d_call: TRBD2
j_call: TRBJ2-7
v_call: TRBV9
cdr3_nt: TGTGCCAGCAGCGCCCGCGGGACTAGTTCCTTGTACGAGCAGTACTTC
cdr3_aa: CASSARGTSSLYEQYF

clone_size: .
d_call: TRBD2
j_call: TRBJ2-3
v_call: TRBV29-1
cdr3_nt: TGCAGCGCCGTAGCGGGAGGGGAAGATACGCAGTATTTT
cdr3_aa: CSAVAGGEDTQYF

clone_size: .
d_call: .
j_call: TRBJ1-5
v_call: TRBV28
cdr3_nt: TGTGCCAGCAGCCTTATCGGCAATCAGCCCCAGCATTTT
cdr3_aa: CASSLIGNQPQHF

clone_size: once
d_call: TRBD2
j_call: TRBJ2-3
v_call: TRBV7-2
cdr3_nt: TGTGCCAGCAGCTTAGGATTAGCGGGAGTTTCAGATACGCAGTATTTT
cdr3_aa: CASSLGLAGVSDTQYF

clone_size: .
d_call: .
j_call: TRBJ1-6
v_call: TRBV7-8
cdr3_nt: TGTGCCAGCAGTTTCGCAGCGAGCTCCTATAATTCACCCCTCCACTTT
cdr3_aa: CASSFAASSYNSPLHF

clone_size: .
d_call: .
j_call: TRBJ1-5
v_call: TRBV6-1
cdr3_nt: TGTGCCAGCAGTGAAGTACAGCCCAATCAGCCCCAGCATTTT
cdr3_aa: CASSEVQPNQPQHF

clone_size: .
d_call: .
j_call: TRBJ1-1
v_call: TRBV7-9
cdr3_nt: TGTGCCAGCAGTCCCGGACTGAAGAACACTGAAGCTTTCTTT
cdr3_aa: CASSPGLKNTEAFF

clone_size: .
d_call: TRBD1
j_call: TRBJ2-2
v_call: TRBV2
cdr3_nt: TGTGCCAGCAGTGCGACAGGGGCTTCTGCGAACACCGGGGAGCTGTTTTTT
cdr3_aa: CASSATGASANTGELFF

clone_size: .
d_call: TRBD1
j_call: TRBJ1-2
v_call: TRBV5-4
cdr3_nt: TGTGCCAGCACCCTGACAGGGGGTACAGGCTACACCTTC
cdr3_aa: CASTLTGGTGYTF

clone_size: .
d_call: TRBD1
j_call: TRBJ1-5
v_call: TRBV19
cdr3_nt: TGTGCCAGTAGTATAGTTAGGACAGGGGGCTTCAATCAGCCCCAGCATTTT
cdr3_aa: CASSIVRTGGFNQPQHF

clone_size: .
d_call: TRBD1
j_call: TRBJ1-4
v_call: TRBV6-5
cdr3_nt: TGTGCCAGCAGACAGGGGGCGGAGGAAAAACTGTTTTTT
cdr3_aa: CASRQGAEEKLFF

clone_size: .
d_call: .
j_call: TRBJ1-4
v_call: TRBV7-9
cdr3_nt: TGTGCCAGCAGCTTAGGTTTCGGCGCGGGTAATGAAAAACTGTTTTTT
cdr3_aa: CASSLGFGAGNEKLFF

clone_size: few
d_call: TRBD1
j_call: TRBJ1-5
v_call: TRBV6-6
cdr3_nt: TGTGCCAGCACCCCAGGGGGCAGGGGGCACCGGGAGCCCCAGCATTTT
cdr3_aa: CASTPGGRGHREPQHF

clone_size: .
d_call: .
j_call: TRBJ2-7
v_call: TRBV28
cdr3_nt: TGTGCCAGCAGTACCCCGCGAGGTACAGGGAGTAGCTACGAGCAGTACTTC
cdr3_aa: CASSTPRGTGSSYEQYF

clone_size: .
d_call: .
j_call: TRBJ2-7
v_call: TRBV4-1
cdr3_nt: TGCGCCAGCAGCCAAGATGGGCACGAGCAGTACTTC
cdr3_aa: CASSQDGHEQYF

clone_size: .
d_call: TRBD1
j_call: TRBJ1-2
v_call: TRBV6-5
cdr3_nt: TGTGCCAGCAGTTACTCGGGACAGAGATTTGAAGGCTACACCTTC
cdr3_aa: CASSYSGQRFEGYTF

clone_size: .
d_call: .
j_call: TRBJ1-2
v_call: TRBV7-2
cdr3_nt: TGTGCCAGCAGCTTAGGAATACAGGGATATGGCTACACCTTC
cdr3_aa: CASSLGIQGYGYTF

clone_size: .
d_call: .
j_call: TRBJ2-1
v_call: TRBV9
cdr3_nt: TGTGCCAGCAGCGTAGATGGTCTAGAATTAGGTGAGCAGTTCTTC
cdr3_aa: CASSVDGLELGEQFF

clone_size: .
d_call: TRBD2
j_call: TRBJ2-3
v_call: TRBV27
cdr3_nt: TGTGCCAGCAGCCCCGGGACTAGCGGTTATACGCAGTATTTT
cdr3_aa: CASSPGTSGYTQYF

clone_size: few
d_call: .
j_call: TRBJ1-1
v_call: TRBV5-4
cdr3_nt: TGTGCCAGCAGCTTGGTCCACCGGGGCACTGAAGCTTTCTTT
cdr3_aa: CASSLVHRGTEAFF

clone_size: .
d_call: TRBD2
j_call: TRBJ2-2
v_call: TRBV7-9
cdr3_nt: TGTGCCAGCAGCTTAGCGGGGACTAGCGTCCCCGGGGAGCTGTTTTTT
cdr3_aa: CASSLAGTSVPGELFF

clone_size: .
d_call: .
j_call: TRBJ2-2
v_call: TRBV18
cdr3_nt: TGTGCCAGCTCACCTACCACCTCGGCCGGGGAGCTGTTTTTT
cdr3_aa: CASSPTTSAGELFF

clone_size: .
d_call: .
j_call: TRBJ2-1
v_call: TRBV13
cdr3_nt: TGTGCCAGCAGCTTAAAGACAGGCCCCTACAATGAGCAGTTCTTC
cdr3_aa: CASSLKTGPYNEQFF

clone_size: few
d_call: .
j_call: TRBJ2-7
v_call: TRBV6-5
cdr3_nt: TGTGCCAGCAGTTTGAGGCTGTCAAGCTCCTACGAGCAGTACTTC
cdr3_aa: CASSLRLSSSYEQYF

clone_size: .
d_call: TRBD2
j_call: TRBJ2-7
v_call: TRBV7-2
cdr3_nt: TGTGCCAGCAGCTCGAAAGGGACTAGCGGGAGCACCGAGCAGTACTTC
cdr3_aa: CASSSKGTSGSTEQYF

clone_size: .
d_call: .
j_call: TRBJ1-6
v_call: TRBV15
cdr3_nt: TGTGCCACCAGCCCACGGGGGAGCTCCTATAATTCACCCCTCCACTTT
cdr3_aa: CATSPRGSSYNSPLHF

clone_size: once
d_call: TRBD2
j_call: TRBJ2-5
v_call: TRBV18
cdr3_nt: TGTGCCAGCTCACCACAGATGGCGGGAGGGCCGGAGGAGACCCAGTACTTC
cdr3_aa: CASSPQMAGGPEETQYF

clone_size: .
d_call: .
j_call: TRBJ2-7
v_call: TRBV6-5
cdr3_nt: TGTGCCAGCAGTTATAACAACTACGAGCAGTACTTC
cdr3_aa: CASSYNNYEQYF

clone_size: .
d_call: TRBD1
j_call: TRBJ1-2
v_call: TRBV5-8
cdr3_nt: TGTGCCAGCAGCCCCGAACAGGGGCAGGGTGGCTACACCTTC
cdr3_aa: CASSPEQGQGGYTF

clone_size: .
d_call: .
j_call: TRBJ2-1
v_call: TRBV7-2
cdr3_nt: TGTGCCAGCACCGCTTCGGGGGATGAGCAGTTCTTC
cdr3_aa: CASTASGDEQFF

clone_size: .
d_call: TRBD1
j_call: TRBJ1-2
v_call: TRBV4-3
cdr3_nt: TGCGCCAGCAGCCAAGGCCCAGGCCGGACAGGGGGCAGTAAGGGGCTATATGGCTACACCTTC
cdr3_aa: CASSQGPGRTGGSKGLYGYTF

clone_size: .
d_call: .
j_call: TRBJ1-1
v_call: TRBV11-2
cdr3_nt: TGTGCCAGCAGCTTAGTTCCCGCAGGGGTGCGCACTGAAGCTTTCTTT
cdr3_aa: CASSLVPAGVRTEAFF

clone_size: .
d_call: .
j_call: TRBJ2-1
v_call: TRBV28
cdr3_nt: TGTGCCAGCGCTACTAGGTCTCGCGATTACAATGAGCAGTTCTTC
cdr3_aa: CASATRSRDYNEQFF

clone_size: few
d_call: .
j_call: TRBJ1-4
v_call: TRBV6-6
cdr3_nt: TGTGCCAGCAGTTACGCAGGAGAAAAACTGTTTTTT
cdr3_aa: CASSYAGEKLFF

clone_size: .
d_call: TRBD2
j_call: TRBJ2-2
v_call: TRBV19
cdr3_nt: TGTGCCAGTAGTGGGGTTAGCGGGAGGGGGTACACCGGGGAGCTGTTTTTT
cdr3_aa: CASSGVSGRGYTGELFF

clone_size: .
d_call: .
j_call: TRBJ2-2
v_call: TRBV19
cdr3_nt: TGTGCCAGTGCGTTCACCGGGGAGCTGTTTTTT
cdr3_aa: CASAFTGELFF

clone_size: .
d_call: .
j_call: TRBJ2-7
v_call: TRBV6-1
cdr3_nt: TGTGCCAACGGTGTTGGTCAGGGCTACGAGCAGTACTTC
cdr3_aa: CANGVGQGYEQYF

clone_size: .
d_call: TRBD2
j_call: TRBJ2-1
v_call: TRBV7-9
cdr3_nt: TGTGCCAGCAGCTCTAATAGCGGGAGGGGAGAGTGGAGGGACAATGAGCAGTTCTTC
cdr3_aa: CASSSNSGRGEWRDNEQFF